The rows below give T cell receptor beta chains drawn from one sample of a study of regulatory T cells in long-lasting Graves disease. TCRdb re-analysed the multiplex PCR reads in MiXCR, keeping a single row per CDR3 protein. The sample shows over 400,000 distinct CDR3 sequences, around 15% of them seen only once. The same sample was also used in a study of T cells in Graves' hyperthyroidism and ophthalmopathy.

Material: peripheral blood mononuclear cells (PBMCs), obtained at new diagnosis, from a patient treated with antithyroid drugs. The receptors stem from a woman aged 50 to 60 with Graves disease. Both conserved end residues are part of each CDR3. A D gene is named only where the DNA matches it firmly. A row's size may be missing; if present it is once, few, many or a size class.

V gene: TRBV20-1
J gene: TRBJ2-3
clone size: .
D gene: TRBD2
CDR3 DNA: TGCAGTGCAAGGGCTAGCGGACTCACAGATACGCAGTATTTT
CDR3 protein: CSARASGLTDTQYF

V gene: TRBV9
J gene: TRBJ2-2
clone size: many
D gene: TRBD2
CDR3 DNA: TGTGCCAGCACGTGGGGGACTACGAACACCGGGGAGCTGTTTTTT
CDR3 protein: CASTWGTTNTGELFF

V gene: TRBV7-3
J gene: TRBJ2-1
clone size: few
D gene: TRBD2
CDR3 DNA: TGTGCCAGCAGCTTAGGCAGCGGGAGCATAGGAATGAATGAGCAGTTCTTC
CDR3 protein: CASSLGSGSIGMNEQFF

V gene: TRBV3-1
J gene: TRBJ2-2
clone size: many
D gene: .
CDR3 DNA: TGTGCCAGCAGCCAAGAGGACAAGCGCACCGGGGAGCTGTTTTTT
CDR3 protein: CASSQEDKRTGELFF

V gene: TRBV28
J gene: TRBJ2-7
clone size: many
D gene: .
CDR3 DNA: TGTGCCAGCAGCCCACTCCGGGACATCCAATCCTACGAGCAGTACTTC
CDR3 protein: CASSPLRDIQSYEQYF

V gene: TRBV7-9
J gene: TRBJ2-5
clone size: few
D gene: .
CDR3 DNA: TGTGCCAGCAGCCCCACTGGGGGGTTTGGGACCCAGTACTTC
CDR3 protein: CASSPTGGFGTQYF

V gene: TRBV11-3
J gene: TRBJ2-1
clone size: many
D gene: TRBD2
CDR3 DNA: TGTGCCAGCAGCTTAGCGGGAGGGGAGGGGAATGAGCAGTTCTTC
CDR3 protein: CASSLAGGEGNEQFF

V gene: TRBV28
J gene: TRBJ2-5
clone size: many
D gene: .
CDR3 DNA: TGTGCCAGCAGTTTTGTGATGACTCAAGAGACCCAGTACTTC
CDR3 protein: CASSFVMTQETQYF

V gene: TRBV2
J gene: TRBJ1-5
clone size: many
D gene: .
CDR3 DNA: TGTGCCAGCACCCAGGGCAGGGCTGGCAATCAGCCCCAGCATTTT
CDR3 protein: CASTQGRAGNQPQHF

V gene: TRBV7-9
J gene: TRBJ2-5
clone size: many
D gene: .
CDR3 DNA: TGTGCCAGCAGCTTTCAGGGGGGGCAAGAGACCCAGTACTTC
CDR3 protein: CASSFQGGQETQYF

V gene: TRBV29-1
J gene: TRBJ1-1
clone size: many
D gene: TRBD1
CDR3 DNA: TGCAGCGTACTTTACCCGGGACTCAGGGGGACTGAAGCTTTCTTT
CDR3 protein: CSVLYPGLRGTEAFF

V gene: TRBV2
J gene: TRBJ2-3
clone size: many
D gene: TRBD2
CDR3 DNA: TGTGCCAGCTGCACTAGCGGCACAGATACGCAGTATTTT
CDR3 protein: CASCTSGTDTQYF

V gene: TRBV14
J gene: TRBJ2-3
clone size: few
D gene: .
CDR3 DNA: TGTGCCAGCAGCCAAATAGTCAGCCAACTATTCGATACGCAGTATTTT
CDR3 protein: CASSQIVSQLFDTQYF

V gene: TRBV7-6
J gene: TRBJ2-7
clone size: .
D gene: TRBD2
CDR3 DNA: TGTGCCAGCAGCTTTCGACTGGGGGGGGATGAGCAGTACTTC
CDR3 protein: CASSFRLGGDEQYF

V gene: TRBV27
J gene: TRBJ1-5
clone size: .
D gene: .
CDR3 DNA: TGTGCCAGCAGTGGAGACACAGGGAGCAATCAGCCCCAGCATTTT
CDR3 protein: CASSGDTGSNQPQHF

V gene: TRBV6-2/TRBV6-3
J gene: TRBJ2-5
clone size: .
D gene: .
CDR3 DNA: TGTGCCAGCAGGCCCGGGACATACCAAGAGACCCAGCACTTC
CDR3 protein: CASRPGTYQETQHF

V gene: TRBV2
J gene: TRBJ1-5
clone size: many
D gene: TRBD1
CDR3 DNA: TGTGCCAGCAGTGGGACAGGGGCCCATCAGCCCCAGCATTTT
CDR3 protein: CASSGTGAHQPQHF

V gene: TRBV5-1
J gene: TRBJ2-7
clone size: few
D gene: .
CDR3 DNA: TGCGCCAGCAGCCGACAAACCGGGACTCACGAGCAGTACTTC
CDR3 protein: CASSRQTGTHEQYF

V gene: TRBV6-4
J gene: TRBJ2-3
clone size: many
D gene: .
CDR3 DNA: TGTGCCAGCAGAGAAATGGGGCGAGGCACAGATACGCAGTATTTT
CDR3 protein: CASREMGRGTDTQYF

V gene: TRBV24-1
J gene: TRBJ1-1
clone size: many
D gene: .
CDR3 DNA: TGTGCCACCAGTGAGGCAGGGCGGTACTCTGAAGCTTTCTTT
CDR3 protein: CATSEAGRYSEAFF

V gene: TRBV7-8
J gene: TRBJ2-6
clone size: .
D gene: .
CDR3 DNA: TGTGCCATTGCACTAAAGGGGGCCAACGTCCTGACTTTC
CDR3 protein: CAIALKGANVLTF

V gene: TRBV30
J gene: TRBJ2-1
clone size: many
D gene: TRBD2
CDR3 DNA: TGTGCCTGGACCTTAGCGGGAGGTGGCAATGAGCAGTTCTTC
CDR3 protein: CAWTLAGGGNEQFF

V gene: TRBV12-3/TRBV12-4
J gene: TRBJ2-2
clone size: many
D gene: .
CDR3 DNA: TGTGCCAGCAGTTTCCGGACCGGGGAGCTGTTTTTT
CDR3 protein: CASSFRTGELFF

V gene: TRBV5-1
J gene: TRBJ1-3
clone size: many
D gene: .
CDR3 DNA: TGCGCCAGCAGCTTGGAACTAGGAAACACCATATATTTT
CDR3 protein: CASSLELGNTIYF

V gene: TRBV2
J gene: TRBJ2-7
clone size: many
D gene: TRBD2
CDR3 DNA: TGTGCCAGCAGTGAAGCGGGACTAGCGAGAACCTACGAGCAGTACTTC
CDR3 protein: CASSEAGLARTYEQYF

V gene: TRBV12-3/TRBV12-4
J gene: TRBJ2-1
clone size: many
D gene: TRBD2
CDR3 DNA: TGTGCCAGCAGCCTTTCTAGCGGGAGGGCCGGTTATGAGCAGTTCTTC
CDR3 protein: CASSLSSGRAGYEQFF

V gene: TRBV19
J gene: TRBJ1-1
clone size: .
D gene: .
CDR3 DNA: TGTGCCAGTAGTATTGGATCCACTGAAGCTTTCTTT
CDR3 protein: CASSIGSTEAFF

V gene: TRBV27
J gene: TRBJ1-2
clone size: many
D gene: TRBD1
CDR3 DNA: TGTGCCAGCAGTTTATCGGTCCCGGACAGGGCCGAGAGCTATGGCTACACCTTC
CDR3 protein: CASSLSVPDRAESYGYTF

V gene: TRBV7-3
J gene: TRBJ2-1
clone size: .
D gene: TRBD2
CDR3 DNA: TGTGCCAGCAGCTTAACGGGTTGGCAGGCGGGAGGCCAAGGGTCCTACAATGAGCAGTTCTTC
CDR3 protein: CASSLTGWQAGGQGSYNEQFF

V gene: TRBV3-1
J gene: TRBJ2-7
clone size: many
D gene: .
CDR3 DNA: TGTGCCAGCAGCCAAATACCGGGCCACGAGCAGTACTTC
CDR3 protein: CASSQIPGHEQYF

V gene: TRBV28
J gene: TRBJ2-7
clone size: many
D gene: .
CDR3 DNA: TGTGCCAGCAGCCTTTGGGGTTCAGAAGGCTACGAGCAGTACTTC
CDR3 protein: CASSLWGSEGYEQYF

V gene: TRBV29-1
J gene: TRBJ2-3
clone size: many
D gene: TRBD2
CDR3 DNA: TGCAGCGTAGCAACTAGCGGGAGAGGCACAGATACGCAGTATTTT
CDR3 protein: CSVATSGRGTDTQYF

V gene: TRBV5-4
J gene: TRBJ1-1
clone size: few
D gene: .
CDR3 DNA: TGTGCCAGCAGCTTGGAAGGGGGGTATGGTGGGAACACTGAAGCTTTCTTT
CDR3 protein: CASSLEGGYGGNTEAFF

V gene: TRBV2
J gene: TRBJ2-2
clone size: few
D gene: TRBD2
CDR3 DNA: TGTGCCAGCAGTGAAGCGCTTACTAGCGGCACGAACACCGGGGAGCTGTTTTTT
CDR3 protein: CASSEALTSGTNTGELFF

V gene: TRBV6-1
J gene: TRBJ1-3
clone size: few
D gene: .
CDR3 DNA: TGTGCCAGCAGTGACGGGACACTTGGGCTGACTGGCTCTGGAAACACCATATATTTT
CDR3 protein: CASSDGTLGLTGSGNTIYF

V gene: TRBV4-1
J gene: TRBJ2-2
clone size: few
D gene: TRBD2
CDR3 DNA: TGCGCCAGCAGCCCCTCCAGCGGGAGCTGGAACACCGGGGAGCTGTTTTTT
CDR3 protein: CASSPSSGSWNTGELFF

V gene: TRBV10-3
J gene: TRBJ2-7
clone size: many
D gene: TRBD2
CDR3 DNA: TGTGCCATCACCGAGGGACTAGCGGGAGAGCAGTACTTC
CDR3 protein: CAITEGLAGEQYF

V gene: TRBV20-1
J gene: TRBJ2-3
clone size: .
D gene: TRBD1
CDR3 DNA: TGCAGTGCTAGTCAACAGGGGATTAGCACAGATACGCAGTATTTT
CDR3 protein: CSASQQGISTDTQYF

V gene: TRBV30
J gene: TRBJ2-6
clone size: .
D gene: .
CDR3 DNA: TGTGCCTGGAGTGTGGAGTTTCTCATTTCTGGGGCCAACGTCCTGACTTTC
CDR3 protein: CAWSVEFLISGANVLTF

V gene: TRBV27
J gene: TRBJ2-1
clone size: .
D gene: .
CDR3 DNA: TGTGCCAGCAGTACGCAGGAGGCCAGGACTGCTCGAACCTACAATGAGCAGTTCTTC
CDR3 protein: CASSTQEARTARTYNEQFF

V gene: TRBV7-6
J gene: TRBJ1-4
clone size: many
D gene: .
CDR3 DNA: TGTGCCAGCAGCTTTTCGGCTCCCGGAGGCGAAAAACTGTTTTTT
CDR3 protein: CASSFSAPGGEKLFF

V gene: TRBV6-1
J gene: TRBJ2-7
clone size: many
D gene: TRBD1
CDR3 DNA: TGTGCCAGAGTCCAGACAGGGAGAAGTCGGCTAGGGCAGTACTTC
CDR3 protein: CARVQTGRSRLGQYF

V gene: TRBV2
J gene: TRBJ1-4
clone size: many
D gene: .
CDR3 DNA: TGTGCCAGCAGTGGGGTCCTGGAAAAACTGTTTTTT
CDR3 protein: CASSGVLEKLFF

V gene: TRBV5-1
J gene: TRBJ2-3
clone size: .
D gene: .
CDR3 DNA: TGCGCCACCAGGGACACCGACACAGATACGCAGTATTTT
CDR3 protein: CATRDTDTDTQYF

V gene: TRBV5-1
J gene: TRBJ2-3
clone size: few
D gene: .
CDR3 DNA: TGCGCCAGCAGCTTGGTGACAGAGAGCACAGATACGCAGTATTTT
CDR3 protein: CASSLVTESTDTQYF

V gene: TRBV19
J gene: TRBJ2-1
clone size: .
D gene: .
CDR3 DNA: TGTGCCAGTAGTATTGCTAGCTTGGTTGCCTACAATGAGCAGTTCTTC
CDR3 protein: CASSIASLVAYNEQFF

V gene: TRBV5-1
J gene: TRBJ2-4
clone size: .
D gene: TRBD1
CDR3 DNA: TGCGCCAGCAGCTCAGGACAGGGGACGAACATTCAGTACTTC
CDR3 protein: CASSSGQGTNIQYF

V gene: TRBV6-5
J gene: TRBJ2-7
clone size: many
D gene: TRBD2
CDR3 DNA: TGTGCCAGCAGTTACTCTCGACTAGCGGGAGCCTACGAGCAGTACTTC
CDR3 protein: CASSYSRLAGAYEQYF

V gene: TRBV3-1
J gene: TRBJ2-5
clone size: few
D gene: .
CDR3 DNA: TGTGCCAGCAGCCATACCCCGGTAGGGACCCAGTACTTC
CDR3 protein: CASSHTPVGTQYF

V gene: TRBV7-8
J gene: TRBJ2-7
clone size: many
D gene: .
CDR3 DNA: TGTGCCAGCAGCTTAGTAGAGACCCTAGTCTACGAGCAGTACTTC
CDR3 protein: CASSLVETLVYEQYF

V gene: TRBV5-6
J gene: TRBJ2-7
clone size: .
D gene: .
CDR3 DNA: TGTGCCAGCAGCTTGGGGGACCCAGACAAGCAGTACTTC
CDR3 protein: CASSLGDPDKQYF

V gene: TRBV10-3
J gene: TRBJ2-1
clone size: many
D gene: TRBD1
CDR3 DNA: TGTGCGACAGGGACAGGGGGCTACAATGAGCAGTTCTTC
CDR3 protein: CATGTGGYNEQFF

V gene: TRBV3-1
J gene: TRBJ2-5
clone size: .
D gene: .
CDR3 DNA: TGTGCCAACAGTACCGTGAGGTTGGGGACCAAAGAGACCCAGTACTTC
CDR3 protein: CANSTVRLGTKETQYF

V gene: TRBV30
J gene: TRBJ2-1
clone size: many
D gene: .
CDR3 DNA: TGTGCCTGGAGTGTCGCGGGCGTTGAGCAGTTCTTC
CDR3 protein: CAWSVAGVEQFF

V gene: TRBV19
J gene: TRBJ1-1
clone size: few
D gene: TRBD1
CDR3 DNA: TGTGCCAGTAGTTTCACCGGGACAGCGTTCGGGGCTTTCTTT
CDR3 protein: CASSFTGTAFGAFF